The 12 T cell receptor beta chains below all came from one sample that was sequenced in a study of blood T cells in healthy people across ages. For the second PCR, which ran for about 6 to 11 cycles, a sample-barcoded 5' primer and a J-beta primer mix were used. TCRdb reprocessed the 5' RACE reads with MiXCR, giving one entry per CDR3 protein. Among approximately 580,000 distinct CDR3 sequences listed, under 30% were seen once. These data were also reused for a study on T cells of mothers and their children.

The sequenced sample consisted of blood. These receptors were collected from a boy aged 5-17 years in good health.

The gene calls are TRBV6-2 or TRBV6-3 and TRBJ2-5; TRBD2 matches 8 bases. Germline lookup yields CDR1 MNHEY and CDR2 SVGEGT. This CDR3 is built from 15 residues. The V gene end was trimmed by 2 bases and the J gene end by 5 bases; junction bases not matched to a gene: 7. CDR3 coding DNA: TGTGCCAGCAGTTACGGGCGGGGGGCTCTGGAGACCCAGTACTTC. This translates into CASSYGRGALETQYF.

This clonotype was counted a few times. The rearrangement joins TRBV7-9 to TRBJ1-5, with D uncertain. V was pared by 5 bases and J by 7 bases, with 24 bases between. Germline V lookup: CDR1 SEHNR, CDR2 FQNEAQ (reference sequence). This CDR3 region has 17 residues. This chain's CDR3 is CASSHSGGKNPRQPQHF. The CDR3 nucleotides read TGTGCCAGCAGCCATAGCGGAGGGAAGAACCCCCGACAGCCCCAGCATTTT.

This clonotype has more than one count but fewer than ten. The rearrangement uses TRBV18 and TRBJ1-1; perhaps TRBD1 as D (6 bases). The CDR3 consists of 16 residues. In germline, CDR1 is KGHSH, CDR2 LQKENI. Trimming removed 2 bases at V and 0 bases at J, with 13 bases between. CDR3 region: CASSPRTGDMNTEAFF. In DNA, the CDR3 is TGTGCCAGCTCACCAAGAACCGGGGACATGAACACTGAAGCTTTCTTT.

This CDR3 reads CASSLMVATGELFF. Here the CDR3 DNA reads TGTGCCAGCAGCTTAATGGTGGCCACCGGGGAGCTGTTTTTT. The V call is TRBV11-2, the J call TRBJ2-2, with D unclear. The germline V gene has CDR1 SGHAT and CDR2 FQNNGV. Trimming took off 2 bases at V and 4 bases at J, with 8 bases between the two ends. This CDR3 region has 14 residues.

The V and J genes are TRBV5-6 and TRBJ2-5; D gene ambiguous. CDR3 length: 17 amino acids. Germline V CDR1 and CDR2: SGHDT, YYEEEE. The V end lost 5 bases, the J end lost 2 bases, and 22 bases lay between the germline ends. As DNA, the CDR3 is TGTGCCAGCAGATTTGGGGATCTCAAATTTGGTCAAGAGACCCAGTACTTC. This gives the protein CASRFGDLKFGQETQYF.

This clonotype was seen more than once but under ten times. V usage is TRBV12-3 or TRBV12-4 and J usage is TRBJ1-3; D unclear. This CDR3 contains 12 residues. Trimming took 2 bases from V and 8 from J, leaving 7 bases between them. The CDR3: CASSLPADTIYF. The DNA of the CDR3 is TGTGCCAGCAGTTTACCAGCGGACACCATATATTTT.

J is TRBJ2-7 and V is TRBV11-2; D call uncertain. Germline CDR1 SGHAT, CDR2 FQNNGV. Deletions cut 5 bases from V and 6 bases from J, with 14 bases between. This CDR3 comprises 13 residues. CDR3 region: CASSPPGASEQYF. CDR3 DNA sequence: TGTGCCAGCAGCCCTCCCGGCGCGAGCGAGCAGTACTTC.

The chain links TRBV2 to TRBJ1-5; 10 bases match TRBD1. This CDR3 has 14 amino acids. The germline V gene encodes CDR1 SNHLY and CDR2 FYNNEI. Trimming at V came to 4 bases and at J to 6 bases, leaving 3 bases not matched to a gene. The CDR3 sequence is CASSGDRGIQPQHF. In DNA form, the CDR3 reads TGTGCCAGCAGTGGGGACAGGGGAATTCAGCCCCAGCATTTT.

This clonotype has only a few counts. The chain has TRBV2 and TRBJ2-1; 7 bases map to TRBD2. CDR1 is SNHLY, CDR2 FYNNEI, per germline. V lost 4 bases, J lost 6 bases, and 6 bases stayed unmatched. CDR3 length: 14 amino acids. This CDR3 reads CASSGERGTNEQFF. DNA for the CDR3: TGTGCCAGCAGTGGTGAGCGGGGCACCAATGAGCAGTTCTTC.

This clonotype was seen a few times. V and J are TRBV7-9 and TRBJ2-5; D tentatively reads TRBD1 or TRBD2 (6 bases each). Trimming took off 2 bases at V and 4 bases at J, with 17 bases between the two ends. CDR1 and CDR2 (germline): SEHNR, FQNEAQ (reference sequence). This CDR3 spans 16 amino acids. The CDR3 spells CASSLFEGGYRETQYF. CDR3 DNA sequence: TGTGCCAGCAGCTTATTCGAGGGGGGCTACCGAGAGACCCAGTACTTC.

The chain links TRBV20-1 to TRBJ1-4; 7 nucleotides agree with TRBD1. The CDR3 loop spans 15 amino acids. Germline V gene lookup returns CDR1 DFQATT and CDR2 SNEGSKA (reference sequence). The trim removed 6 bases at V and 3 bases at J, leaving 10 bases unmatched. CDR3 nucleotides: TGCAGTGCAGGGGTCGGGACAGCTTCTAATGAAAAACTGTTTTTT. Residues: CSAGVGTASNEKLFF.

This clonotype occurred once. The CDR3 DNA is TGTGCCAGCAGTGAAAACCTAGCGGGAAGCTCCTACAATGAGCAGTTCTTC. It translates to CASSENLAGSSYNEQFF. The chain links TRBV7-9 to TRBJ2-1; the match to TRBD2 covers 9 bases. J gave up 0 bases and V 6 bases, and 9 bases lay outside the gene matches. This CDR3 is built from 17 residues. Germline CDR1 SEHNR, CDR2 FQNEAQ (reference sequence).